The entry that follows covers one T cell receptor (beta chain) sequence. The sample originates from a study of Tregs in tolerant kidney transplant recipients. Measured with immunoSEQ multiplex PCR; TCRdb has only the in-frame clones, and not every one. In the table there are about 77,000 clones, 98% of which are singletons. V shed 7 bases and J shed 5 bases, with 17 bases lying between them. Germline V gene sequence: CDR1 LNHDA, CDR2 SQIVND (reference sequence). This CDR3 has 14 amino acids. This sequence was found in a human donor who received a combined kidney and bone marrow transplant. Sequencing used CD4+ T cells from blood, obtained before the transplant. The chain carries TRBV19 and TRBJ2-5; D is perhaps TRBD2 (6 bases). CDR3 amino acids: CASKGTGDGETQYF. The DNA of the CDR3 is TGTGCCAGTAAGGGAACGGGGGATGGGGAGACCCAGTACTTC.